This record covers a single TCR beta chain. Its specificity is unknown. Both 60 Vbeta primers and 13 Jbeta primers went into the PCR. This table comes from immunoSEQ multiplex PCR, and its TCRdb copy is limited to in-frame clones, with some not included. The sample lists approximately 130,000 clones; 82% were seen once. Germline V gives CDR1 SEHNR, CDR2 FQNEAQ (reference sequence). The CDR3 has 14 amino acids. Between the trimmed V and J ends, which lost 3 bases and 5 bases, there was a span of 11 bases. This record belongs to a study of cytomegalovirus exposure and HLA in healthy donors. Study-level findings and limits: A few chains tied to CMV proved CMV antigen-specific in vitro. In a later analysis, a missense DCLRE1C variant was linked to TCR beta V- and J-gene trimming.

The sample taken for sequencing was PBMCs. This chain connects TRBV7-9 to TRBJ2-1; D remains unclear. The source of this sequence is a woman aged 45-65 years in good health and CMV-seropositive. CDR3 nucleotides: TGTGCCAGCAGCTTGGAGCTGGTCCACAATGAGCAGTTCTTC. Translating it yields CASSLELVHNEQFF. The variable domain in full, with the rest retrieved from reference TRBV7-9 and TRBJ2-1, is DTGVSQNPRHKITKRGQNVTFRCDPISEHNRLYWYRQTLGQGPEFLTYFQNEAQLEKSRLLSDRFSAERPKGSFSTLEIQRTEQGDSAMYLCASSLELVHNEQFFGPGTRLTVL.